The next 15 T cell receptor beta chains were all read from a single sample in a study of T cells in Graves' hyperthyroidism and ophthalmopathy. RNA transcripts served as the template for amplifying TCR beta CDR3 regions. HTBI primers were employed in a first-round RT-PCR of the TCR CDR3. TCRdb reanalysed the multiplex PCR reads using MiXCR and keeps one entry per CDR3 protein. Among a few hundred thousand distinct CDR3 sequences listed, approximately 14% were seen once. Sequenced: blood. Receptor source: a woman in her 30s with Graves' hyperthyroidism.

This clonotype was observed a handful of times. This chain links TRBV20-1 with TRBJ1-1, with D perhaps matching TRBD1 (5 bases). Germline CDR1 DFQATT, CDR2 SNEGSKA (reference sequence). Trimming shortened V by 0 bases and J by 2 bases, and 7 bases separated the two germline ends. This CDR3 comprises 13 residues. CDR3 amino acids: CSAREGGNTEAFF. As DNA, the CDR3 is TGCAGTGCTAGAGAGGGGGGAAACACTGAAGCTTTCTTT.

The chain uses TRBV28 and TRBJ2-5; TRBD2 might be the D (6 bases). Germline V CDR1 and CDR2: MDHEN, SYDVKM. This CDR3 region has 14 residues. Between the trimmed V and J ends, which lost 2 bases and 7 bases, there was a span of 14 bases. CDR3 protein: CASSLTSRGRTQYF. The CDR3 DNA sequence: TGTGCCAGCAGTTTAACATCGCGGGGTAGGACCCAGTACTTC. Full variable domain (outside the CDR3, taken from reference TRBV28 and TRBJ2-5): DVKVTQSSRYLVKRTGEKVFLECVQDMDHENMFWYRQDPGLGLRLIYFSYDVKMKEKGDIPEGYSVSREKKERFSLILESASTNQTSMYLCASSLTSRGRTQYFGPGTRLLVL.

This clonotype came up many times. The chain has TRBV11-2 and TRBJ2-3; no definite D call. The germline V gene has CDR1 SGHAT and CDR2 FQNNGV. CDR3 size: 11 residues. With 4 bases removed from V and 6 bases from J, the gap between germline ends came to 5 bases. CDR3 nucleotides: TGTGCCAGCAGCTCGGACGATACGCAGTATTTT. This sequence encodes CASSSDDTQYF.

This clonotype was seen a few times. The chain joins TRBV5-1 to TRBJ2-1; D not certain. The CDR3 length is 19 residues. The V end was cut by 0 bases, the J end by 0 bases, with 19 bases between. Germline V CDR1 and CDR2: SGHRS, YFSETQ. CDR3 DNA sequence: TGCGCCAGCAGCTTGGTCTGGGTCCCTGGCGGTGGCTCCTACAATGAGCAGTTCTTC. Translated, it gives CASSLVWVPGGGSYNEQFF.

This clonotype was detected many times. The rearrangement uses TRBV7-4 and TRBJ1-1; tentative D call: TRBD1 (5 bases). CDR3 size: 13 residues. Trimming cost V 3 bases and J 8 bases, with 13 bases left between them. Germline assignment: CDR1 SGHVT and CDR2 SQSDAQ. In DNA form, the CDR3 reads TGTGCCAGCAGCTTCGACTGGGGGACCGAAGCTTTCTTT. It yields the protein CASSFDWGTEAFF.

Ten or more counts support this clonotype. This sequence joins TRBV29-1 and TRBJ2-2, with D possibly being TRBD2 (7 bases). V was cut by 6 bases and J by 5 bases, with 13 bases left in between. Looked up from germline, CDR1 is SQVTM and CDR2 is ANQGSEA. This CDR3 comprises 13 residues. The CDR3 loop is CSVRGARTGELFF. The CDR3 bases are TGCAGCGTACGGGGGGCGAGAACCGGGGAGCTGTTTTTT.

This clonotype was counted at least ten times. The chain is built from TRBV28 and TRBJ1-6; 9 bases agree with TRBD1. With 6 bases clipped from V and 6 bases from J, the junction kept 15 bases outside the gene matches. Looked up from germline, CDR1 is MDHEN and CDR2 is SYDVKM. The CDR3 loop spans 18 amino acids. The CDR3 is CASSVTPGWGQGNSPLHF. DNA of the CDR3: TGTGCCAGCAGCGTCACCCCGGGGTGGGGACAGGGTAATTCACCCCTCCACTTT.

This clonotype was seen ten or more times. The chain links TRBV7-2 to TRBJ2-5; TRBD1 aligns across 7 bases. With V trimmed by 5 bases and J by 2 bases, 8 bases remained unmatched. This CDR3 is 15 amino acids long. Germline V lookup: CDR1 SGHTA, CDR2 FQGNSA. The CDR3 DNA sequence: TGTGCCAGCAGCCATATTCCGGACAGGCAAGAGACCCAGTACTTC. Translating gives CASSHIPDRQETQYF.

The chain uses TRBV6-2 or TRBV6-3 and TRBJ2-7, with D unclear. The CDR3 is made up of 11 amino acids. Germline CDR1 and CDR2: MNHEY and SVGEGT. Between the trimmed V and J ends, which lost 6 bases and 3 bases, there was a span of 6 bases. CDR3 amino acids: CASRLVYEQYF. CDR3 DNA sequence: TGTGCCAGCAGGTTAGTCTACGAGCAGTACTTC.

Many counts were recorded for this clonotype. The chain recombines TRBV30 with TRBJ1-2; D remains unclear. Germline CDR1 is GTSNPN and CDR2 is SVGIG (reference sequence). Trimming took off 0 bases at V and 8 bases at J, with 16 bases between the two ends. This CDR3 has 14 amino acids. The CDR3 loop reads CAWSVTRLGEGYTF. The CDR3 nucleotides are TGTGCCTGGAGTGTAACAAGACTCGGTGAGGGCTACACCTTC.

Many counts were recorded for this clonotype. This rearrangement joins TRBV27 to TRBJ2-1, with 7 bases lining up with TRBD2. Germline assignment: CDR1 MNHEY and CDR2 SMNVEV (reference sequence). This CDR3 has 14 residues. Germline trimming cut 3 bases from V and 9 bases from J; bases unmatched to any gene: 8. CDR3 protein: CASSLSSGRGEQFF. Written as DNA, the CDR3 is TGTGCCAGCAGTTTGTCTAGCGGAAGGGGTGAGCAGTTCTTC.

This clonotype was counted only a few times. CDR3 protein: CASSLQGLVQRDTQYF. CDR3 nucleotide sequence: TGCGCCAGCAGCCTGCAAGGACTAGTTCAGAGGGATACGCAGTATTTT. J is TRBJ2-3 and V is TRBV5-1; 7 bases match TRBD2. The germline V gene has CDR1 SGHRS and CDR2 YFSETQ. The CDR3 loop spans 16 amino acids. The J segment lost 6 bases and the V segment lost 4 bases, leaving 14 bases of the junction unmatched. Full variable domain (rest looked up from reference TRBV5-1 and TRBJ2-3): KAGVTQTPRYLIKTRGQQVTLSCSPISGHRSVSWYQQTPGQGLQFLFEYFSETQRNKGNFPGRFSGRQFSNSRSEMNVSTLELGDSALYLCASSLQGLVQRDTQYFGPGTRLTVL.

This clonotype was counted ten times or more. V is TRBV7-2 and J is TRBJ2-3; D remains unclear. The CDR3 totals 14 residues. In germline, CDR1 is SGHTA, CDR2 FQGNSA. Trimming removed 5 bases from V and 4 bases from J, with 13 bases in between. CDR3 sequence (DNA): TGTGCCAGCAGCCGGCGGTCGTCACCAGATACGCAGTATTTT. It specifies CASSRRSSPDTQYF.

This clonotype was observed a handful of times. The CDR3 DNA reads as TGTGCCACCAGCGGGAGGGGGGGCGCCGGAGTGTGGGCTTTCTTT. Its translation: CATSGRGGAGVWAFF. The rearrangement links TRBV15 to TRBJ1-1, with D possibly matching TRBD1 (6 bases). With 5 bases removed from V and 11 bases from J, the gap between germline ends came to 24 bases. Germline V gives CDR1 LNHNV, CDR2 YYDKDF (reference sequence). This CDR3 comprises 15 residues.

The chain has TRBV29-1 and TRBJ1-6, with D possibly TRBD1 on 5 matching bases. V was cut by 2 bases and J by 10 bases, with 12 bases left in between. The V gene's germline CDR1 is SQVTM and CDR2 ANQGSEA. The CDR3 totals 13 residues. The CDR3 region has the DNA TGCAGCGTTGAATTACATAAGGGGTCACCCCTCCACTTT. Translating gives CSVELHKGSPLHF.